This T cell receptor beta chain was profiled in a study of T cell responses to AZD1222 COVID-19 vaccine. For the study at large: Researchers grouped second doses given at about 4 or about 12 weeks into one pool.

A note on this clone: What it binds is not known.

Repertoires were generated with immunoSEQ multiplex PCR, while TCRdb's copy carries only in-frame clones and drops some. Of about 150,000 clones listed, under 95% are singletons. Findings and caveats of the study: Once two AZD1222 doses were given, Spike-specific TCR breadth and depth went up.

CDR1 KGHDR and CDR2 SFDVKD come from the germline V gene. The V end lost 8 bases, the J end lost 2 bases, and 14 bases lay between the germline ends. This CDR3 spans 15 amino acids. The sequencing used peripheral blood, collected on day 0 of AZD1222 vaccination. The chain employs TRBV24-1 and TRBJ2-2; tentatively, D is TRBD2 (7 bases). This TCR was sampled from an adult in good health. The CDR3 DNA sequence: TGTGCCACCACCCCCGGGGGGCGAAACACCGGGGAGCTGTTTTTT. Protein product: CATTPGGRNTGELFF.